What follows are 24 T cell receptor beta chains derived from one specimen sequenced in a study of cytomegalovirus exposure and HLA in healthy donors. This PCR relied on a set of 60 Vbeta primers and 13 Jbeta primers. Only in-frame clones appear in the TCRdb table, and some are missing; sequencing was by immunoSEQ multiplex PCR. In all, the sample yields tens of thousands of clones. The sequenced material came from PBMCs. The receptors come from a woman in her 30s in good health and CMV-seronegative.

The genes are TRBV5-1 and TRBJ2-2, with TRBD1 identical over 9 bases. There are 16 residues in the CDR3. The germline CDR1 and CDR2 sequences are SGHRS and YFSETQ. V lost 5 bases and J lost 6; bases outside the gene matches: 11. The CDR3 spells CASRIPGQGSSGELFF. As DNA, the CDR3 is TGCGCCAGCAGAATTCCGGGACAGGGTTCGTCCGGGGAGCTGTTTTTT.

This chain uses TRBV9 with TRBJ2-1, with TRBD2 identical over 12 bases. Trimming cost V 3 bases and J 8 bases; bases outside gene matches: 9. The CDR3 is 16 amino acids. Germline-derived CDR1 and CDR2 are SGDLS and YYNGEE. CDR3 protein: CASSAGLAGSGDEQFF. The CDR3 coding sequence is TGTGCCAGCAGCGCCGGACTAGCGGGAAGTGGCGATGAGCAGTTCTTC. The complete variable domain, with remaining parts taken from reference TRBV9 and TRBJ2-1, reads DSGVTQTPKHLITATGQRVTLRCSPRSGDLSVYWYQQSLDQGLQFLIQYYNGEERAKGNILERFSAQQFPDLHSELNLSSLELGDSALYFCASSAGLAGSGDEQFFGPGTRLTVL.

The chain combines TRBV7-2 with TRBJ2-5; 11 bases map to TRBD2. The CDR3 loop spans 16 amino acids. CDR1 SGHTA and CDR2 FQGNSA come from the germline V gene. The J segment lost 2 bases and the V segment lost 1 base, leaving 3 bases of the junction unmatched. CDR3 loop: CASSLVLAGGQETQYF. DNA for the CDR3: TGTGCCAGCAGCTTAGTTCTAGCGGGGGGACAAGAGACCCAGTACTTC.

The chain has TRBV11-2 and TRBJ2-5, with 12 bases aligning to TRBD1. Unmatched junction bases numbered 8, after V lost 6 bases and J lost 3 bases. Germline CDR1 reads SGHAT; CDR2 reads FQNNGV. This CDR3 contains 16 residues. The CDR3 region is CASRHGTGGHEETQYF. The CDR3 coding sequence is TGTGCCAGCAGGCATGGGACAGGGGGCCACGAAGAGACCCAGTACTTC.

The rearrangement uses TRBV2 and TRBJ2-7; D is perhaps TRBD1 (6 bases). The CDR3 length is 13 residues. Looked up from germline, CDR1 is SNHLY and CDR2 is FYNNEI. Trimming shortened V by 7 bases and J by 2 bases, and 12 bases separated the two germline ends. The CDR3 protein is CASKAGVAYEQYF. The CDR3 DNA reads TGTGCCAGCAAGGCAGGGGTGGCCTACGAGCAGTACTTC. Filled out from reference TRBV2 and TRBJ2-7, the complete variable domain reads EPEVTQTPSHQVTQMGQEVILRCVPISNHLYFYWYRQILGQKVEFLVSFYNNEISEKSEIFDDQFSVERPDGSNFTLKIRSTKLEDSAMYFCASKAGVAYEQYFGPGTRLTVT.

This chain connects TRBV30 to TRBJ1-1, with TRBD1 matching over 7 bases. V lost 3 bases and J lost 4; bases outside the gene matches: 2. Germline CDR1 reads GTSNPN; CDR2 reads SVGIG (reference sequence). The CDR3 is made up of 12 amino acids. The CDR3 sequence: CAWRGDSTEAFF. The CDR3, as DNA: TGTGCCTGGAGAGGGGACAGCACTGAAGCTTTCTTT.

CDR3 DNA: TGTGCCAGTAGTCTCGGACTCATGAACACTGAAGCTTTCTTT. Translation: CASSLGLMNTEAFF. The chain couples TRBV19 to TRBJ1-1; D uncertain. Germline CDR1 and CDR2: LNHDA and SQIVND (reference sequence). The V end was cut by 5 bases, the J end by 0 bases, with 10 bases between. There are 14 residues in the CDR3.

The CDR3 loop is CAWARQQETQYF. CDR3 sequence (DNA): TGTGCCTGGGCTAGACAGCAAGAGACCCAGTACTTC. This sequence joins TRBV30 and TRBJ2-5; TRBD1 is a possible D gene (5 bases). Germline CDR1 and CDR2: GTSNPN and SVGIG (reference sequence). V was pared by 5 bases and J by 2 bases, with 9 bases between. CDR3 length: 12 amino acids.

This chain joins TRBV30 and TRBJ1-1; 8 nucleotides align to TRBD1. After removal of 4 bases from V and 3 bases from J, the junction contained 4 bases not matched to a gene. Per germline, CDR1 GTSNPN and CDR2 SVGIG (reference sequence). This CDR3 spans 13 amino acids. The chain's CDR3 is CAWMSDRDTEAFF. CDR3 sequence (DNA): TGTGCCTGGATGTCGGACAGGGACACTGAAGCTTTCTTT.

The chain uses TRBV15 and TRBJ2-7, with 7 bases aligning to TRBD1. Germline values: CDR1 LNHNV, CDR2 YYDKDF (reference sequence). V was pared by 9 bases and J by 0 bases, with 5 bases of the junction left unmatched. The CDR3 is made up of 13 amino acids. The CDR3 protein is CATSDRNSYEQYF. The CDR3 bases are TGTGCCACTTCGGACAGGAACTCCTACGAGCAGTACTTC.

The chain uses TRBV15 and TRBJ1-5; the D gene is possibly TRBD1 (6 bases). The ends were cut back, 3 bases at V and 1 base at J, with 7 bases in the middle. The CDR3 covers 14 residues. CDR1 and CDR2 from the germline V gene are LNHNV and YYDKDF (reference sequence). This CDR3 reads CATSRGASNQPQHF. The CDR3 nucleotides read TGTGCCACCAGCAGGGGGGCGAGCAATCAGCCCCAGCATTTT.

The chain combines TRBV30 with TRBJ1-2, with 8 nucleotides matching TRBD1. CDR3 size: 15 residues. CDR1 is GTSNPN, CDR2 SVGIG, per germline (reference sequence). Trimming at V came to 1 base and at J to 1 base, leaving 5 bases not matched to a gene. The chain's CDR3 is CAWSEPTGGNYGYTF. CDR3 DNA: TGTGCCTGGAGTGAACCTACAGGGGGTAACTATGGCTACACCTTC.

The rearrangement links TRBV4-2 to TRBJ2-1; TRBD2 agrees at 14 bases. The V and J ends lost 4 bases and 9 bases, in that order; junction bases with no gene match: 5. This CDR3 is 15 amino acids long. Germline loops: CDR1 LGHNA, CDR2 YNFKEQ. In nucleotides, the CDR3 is TGTGCCAGCAGCCTAAAAGGGACTAGCGGGGGTGAGCAGTTCTTC. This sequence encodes CASSLKGTSGGEQFF.

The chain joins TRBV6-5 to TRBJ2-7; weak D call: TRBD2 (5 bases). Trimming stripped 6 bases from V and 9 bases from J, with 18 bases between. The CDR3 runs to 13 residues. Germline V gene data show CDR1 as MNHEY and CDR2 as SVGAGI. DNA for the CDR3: TGTGCCAGCAGAAGGACTGCGTTTGGGCGGCAGTACTTC. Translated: CASRRTAFGRQYF.

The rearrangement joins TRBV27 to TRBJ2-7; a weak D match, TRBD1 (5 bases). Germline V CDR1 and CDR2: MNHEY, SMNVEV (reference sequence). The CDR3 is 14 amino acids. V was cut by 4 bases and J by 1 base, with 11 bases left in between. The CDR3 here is CASSWSGQSYEQYF. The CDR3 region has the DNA TGTGCCAGCAGTTGGTCAGGGCAATCCTACGAGCAGTACTTC.

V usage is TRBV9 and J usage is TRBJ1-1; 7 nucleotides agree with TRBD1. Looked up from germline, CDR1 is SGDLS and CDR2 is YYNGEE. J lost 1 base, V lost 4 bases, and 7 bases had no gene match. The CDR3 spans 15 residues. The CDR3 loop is CASSPGGIQNTEAFF. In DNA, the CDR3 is TGTGCCAGCAGCCCAGGGGGGATTCAGAACACTGAAGCTTTCTTT.

The CDR3 DNA is TGTGCCAGCAGTGATTCAGGGGGCATTTCACCCCTCCACTTT. Its translation is CASSDSGGISPLHF. The V and J genes are TRBV2 and TRBJ1-6, with 8 bases identical to TRBD1. The CDR3 loop spans 14 amino acids. The germline gives CDR1 SNHLY, CDR2 FYNNEI. V lost 3 bases, J lost 9 bases, and 4 bases stayed unmatched.

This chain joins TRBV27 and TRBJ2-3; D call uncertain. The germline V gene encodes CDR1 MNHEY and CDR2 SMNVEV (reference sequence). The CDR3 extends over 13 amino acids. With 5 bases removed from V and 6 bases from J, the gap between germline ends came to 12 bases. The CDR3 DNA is TGTGCCAGCAGTCCCGGATGGGCCGATACGCAGTATTTT. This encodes CASSPGWADTQYF.

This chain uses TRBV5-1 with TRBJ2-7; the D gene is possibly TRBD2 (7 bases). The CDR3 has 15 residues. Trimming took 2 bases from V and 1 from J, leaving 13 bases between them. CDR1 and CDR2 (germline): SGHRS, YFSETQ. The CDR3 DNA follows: TGCGCCAGCAGCTTAAGGGGGGGGCCTTCCTACGAGCAGTACTTC. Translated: CASSLRGGPSYEQYF. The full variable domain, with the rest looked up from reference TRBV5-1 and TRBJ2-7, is KAGVTQTPRYLIKTRGQQVTLSCSPISGHRSVSWYQQTPGQGLQFLFEYFSETQRNKGNFPGRFSGRQFSNSRSEMNVSTLELGDSALYLCASSLRGGPSYEQYFGPGTRLTVT.

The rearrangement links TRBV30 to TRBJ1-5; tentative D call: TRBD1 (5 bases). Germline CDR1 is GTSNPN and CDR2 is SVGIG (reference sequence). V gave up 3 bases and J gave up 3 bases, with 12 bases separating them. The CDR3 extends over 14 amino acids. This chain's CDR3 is CAWSEGAFNQPQHF. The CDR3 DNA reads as TGTGCCTGGAGCGAAGGGGCATTCAATCAGCCCCAGCATTTT.

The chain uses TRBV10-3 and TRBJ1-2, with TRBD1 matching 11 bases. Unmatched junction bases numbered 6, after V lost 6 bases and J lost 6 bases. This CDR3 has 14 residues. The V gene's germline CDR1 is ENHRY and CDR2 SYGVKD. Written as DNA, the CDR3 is TGTGCCATCAGCCAGGGACAGGGGGTCAATGGCTACACCTTC. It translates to CAISQGQGVNGYTF.

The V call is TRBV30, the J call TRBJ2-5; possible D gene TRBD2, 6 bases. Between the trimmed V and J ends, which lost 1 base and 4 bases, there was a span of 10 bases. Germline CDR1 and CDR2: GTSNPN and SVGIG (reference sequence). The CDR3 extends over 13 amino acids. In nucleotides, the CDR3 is TGTGCCTGGAGTGGGCTAGCGATAGAGACCCAGTACTTC. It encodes CAWSGLAIETQYF.

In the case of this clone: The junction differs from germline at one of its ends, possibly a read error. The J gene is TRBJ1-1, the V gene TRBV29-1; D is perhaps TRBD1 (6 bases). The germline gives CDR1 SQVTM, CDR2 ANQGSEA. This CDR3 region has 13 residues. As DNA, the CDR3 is TGCAGCGTTGCAACAGGGATGAACACTGAAGATTTCTTT. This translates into CSVATGMNTEDFF.

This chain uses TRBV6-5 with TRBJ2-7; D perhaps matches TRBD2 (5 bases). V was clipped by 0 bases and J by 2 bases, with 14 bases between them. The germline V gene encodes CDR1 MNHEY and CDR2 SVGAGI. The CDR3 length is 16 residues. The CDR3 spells CASSYSRVSTAYEQYF. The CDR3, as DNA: TGTGCCAGCAGTTACTCGAGGGTGAGCACGGCCTACGAGCAGTACTTC.